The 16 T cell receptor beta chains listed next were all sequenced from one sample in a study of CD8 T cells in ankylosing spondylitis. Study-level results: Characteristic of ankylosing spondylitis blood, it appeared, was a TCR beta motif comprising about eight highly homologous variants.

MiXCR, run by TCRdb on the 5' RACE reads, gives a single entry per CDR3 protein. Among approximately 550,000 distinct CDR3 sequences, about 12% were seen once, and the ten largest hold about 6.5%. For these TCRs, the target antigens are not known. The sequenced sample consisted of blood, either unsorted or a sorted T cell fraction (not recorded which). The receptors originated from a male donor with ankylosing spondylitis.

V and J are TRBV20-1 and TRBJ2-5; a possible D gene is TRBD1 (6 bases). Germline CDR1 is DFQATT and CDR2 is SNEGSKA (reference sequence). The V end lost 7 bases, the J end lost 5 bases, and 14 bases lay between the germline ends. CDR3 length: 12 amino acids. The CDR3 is CSVNREWETQYF. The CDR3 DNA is TGCAGTGTGAACAGGGAATGGGAGACCCAGTACTTC.

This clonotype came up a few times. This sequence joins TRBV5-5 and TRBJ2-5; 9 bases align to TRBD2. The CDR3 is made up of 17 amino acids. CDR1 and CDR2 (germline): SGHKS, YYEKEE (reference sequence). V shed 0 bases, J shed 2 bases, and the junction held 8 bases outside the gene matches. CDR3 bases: TGTGCCAGCAGCTTGGCCGGGGGAGCGGGAGGTCAAGAGACCCAGTACTTC. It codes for CASSLAGGAGGQETQYF. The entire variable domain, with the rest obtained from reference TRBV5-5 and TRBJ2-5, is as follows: DAGVTQSPTHLIKTRGQQVTLRCSPISGHKSVSWYQQVLGQGPQFIFQYYEKEERGRGNFPDRFSARQFPNYSSELNVNALLLGDSALYLCASSLAGGAGGQETQYFGPGTRLLVL.

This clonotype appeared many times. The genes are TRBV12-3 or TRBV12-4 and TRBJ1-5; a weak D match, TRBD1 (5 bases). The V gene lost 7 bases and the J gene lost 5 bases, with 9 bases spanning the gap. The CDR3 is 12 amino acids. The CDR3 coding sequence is TGTGCCAGCACCGAAGGGGATCAGCCCCAGCATTTT. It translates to CASTEGDQPQHF.

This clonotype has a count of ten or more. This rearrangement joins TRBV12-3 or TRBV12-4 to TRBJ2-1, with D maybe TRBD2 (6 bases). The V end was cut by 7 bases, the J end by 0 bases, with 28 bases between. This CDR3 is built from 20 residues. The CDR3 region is CASILGGADVALPSYNEQFF. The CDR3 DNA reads TGTGCCAGCATCCTCGGCGGGGCGGACGTGGCCCTCCCCTCCTACAATGAGCAGTTCTTC.

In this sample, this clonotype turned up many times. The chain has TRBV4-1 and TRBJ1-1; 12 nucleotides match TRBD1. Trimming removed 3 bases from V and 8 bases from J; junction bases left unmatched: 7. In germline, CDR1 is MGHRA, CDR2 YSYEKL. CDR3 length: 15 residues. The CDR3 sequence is CASSQAGTGGLEAFF. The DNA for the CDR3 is TGCGCCAGCAGCCAGGCCGGGACAGGGGGCTTGGAAGCTTTCTTT.

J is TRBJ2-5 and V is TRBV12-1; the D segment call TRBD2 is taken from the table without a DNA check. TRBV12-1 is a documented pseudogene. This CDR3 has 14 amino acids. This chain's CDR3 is CASSFGLTGETQYF. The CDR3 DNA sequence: TGTGCCAGCAGCTTTGGCCTAACGGGGGAGACCCAGTACTTC.

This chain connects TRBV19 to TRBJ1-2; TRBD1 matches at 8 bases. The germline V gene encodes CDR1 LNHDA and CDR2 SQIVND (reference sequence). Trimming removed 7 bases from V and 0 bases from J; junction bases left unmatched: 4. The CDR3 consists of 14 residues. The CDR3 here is CASNDRGSNYGYTF. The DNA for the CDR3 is TGTGCCAGTAATGACAGGGGATCTAACTATGGCTACACCTTC.

The chain's CDR3 is CASSENSFVHGYTF. For the CDR3, the DNA is TGTGCCAGCAGTGAGAACTCATTCGTGCATGGCTACACCTTC. The chain carries TRBV25-1 and TRBJ1-2; D remains unclear. Trimming shortened V by 3 bases and J by 6 bases, and 14 bases separated the two germline ends. Germline CDR1 reads MGHDK; CDR2 reads SYGVNS. The CDR3 covers 14 residues.

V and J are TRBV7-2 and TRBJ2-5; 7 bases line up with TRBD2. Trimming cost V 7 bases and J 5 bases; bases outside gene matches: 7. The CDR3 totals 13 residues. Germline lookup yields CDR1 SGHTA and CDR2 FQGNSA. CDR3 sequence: CASTPLASETQYF. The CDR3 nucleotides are TGTGCCAGCACCCCACTAGCGTCGGAGACCCAGTACTTC.

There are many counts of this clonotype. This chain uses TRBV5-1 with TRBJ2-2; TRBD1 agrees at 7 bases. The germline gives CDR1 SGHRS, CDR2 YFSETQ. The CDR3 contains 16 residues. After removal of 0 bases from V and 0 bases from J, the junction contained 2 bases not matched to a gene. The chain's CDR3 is CASSLAGGANTGELFF. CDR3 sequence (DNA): TGCGCCAGCAGCTTGGCAGGGGGAGCGAACACCGGGGAGCTGTTTTTT.

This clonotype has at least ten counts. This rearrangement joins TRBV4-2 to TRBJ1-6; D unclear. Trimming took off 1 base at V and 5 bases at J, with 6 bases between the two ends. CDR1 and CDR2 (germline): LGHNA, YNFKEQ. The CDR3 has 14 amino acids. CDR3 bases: TGTGCCAGCAGCCAAGGGCCAAATAATTCACCCCTCCACTTT. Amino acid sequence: CASSQGPNNSPLHF.

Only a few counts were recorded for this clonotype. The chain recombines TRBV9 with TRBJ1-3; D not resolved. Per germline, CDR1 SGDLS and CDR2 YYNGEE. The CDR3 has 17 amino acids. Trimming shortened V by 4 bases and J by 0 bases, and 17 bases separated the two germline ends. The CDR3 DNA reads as TGTGCCAGCAGCCTAATTGAAGCGCCCCACTCTGGAAACACCATATATTTT. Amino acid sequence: CASSLIEAPHSGNTIYF. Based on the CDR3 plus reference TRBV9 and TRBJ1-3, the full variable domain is DSGVTQTPKHLITATGQRVTLRCSPRSGDLSVYWYQQSLDQGLQFLIQYYNGEERAKGNILERFSAQQFPDLHSELNLSSLELGDSALYFCASSLIEAPHSGNTIYFGEGSWLTVV.

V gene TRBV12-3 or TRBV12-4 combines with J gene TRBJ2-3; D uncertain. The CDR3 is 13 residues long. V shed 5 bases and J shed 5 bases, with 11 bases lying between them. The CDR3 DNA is TGTGCCAGCAGTATTGACTTAGAAGATACGCAGTATTTT. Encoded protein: CASSIDLEDTQYF.

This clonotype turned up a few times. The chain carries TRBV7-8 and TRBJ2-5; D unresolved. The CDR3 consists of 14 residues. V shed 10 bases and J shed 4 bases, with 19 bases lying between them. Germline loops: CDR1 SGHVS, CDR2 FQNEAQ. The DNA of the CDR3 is TGTGCCACCCACCGTTGGGCTGGGTTAGAGACCCAGTACTTC. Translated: CATHRWAGLETQYF.

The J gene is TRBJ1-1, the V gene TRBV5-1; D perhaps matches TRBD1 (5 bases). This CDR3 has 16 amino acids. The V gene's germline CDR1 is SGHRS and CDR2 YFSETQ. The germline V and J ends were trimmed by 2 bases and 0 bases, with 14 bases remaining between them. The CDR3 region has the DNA TGCGCCAGCAGCTTCTTACAGGCCCAGATGAACACTGAAGCTTTCTTT. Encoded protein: CASSFLQAQMNTEAFF.

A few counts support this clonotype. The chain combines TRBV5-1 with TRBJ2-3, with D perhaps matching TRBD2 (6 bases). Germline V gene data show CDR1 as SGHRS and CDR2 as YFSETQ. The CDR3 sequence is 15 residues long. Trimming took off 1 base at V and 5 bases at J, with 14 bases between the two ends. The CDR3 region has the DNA TGCGCCAGCAGCTTGACCAGCGGGTCCCAAGATACGCAGTATTTT. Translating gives CASSLTSGSQDTQYF.